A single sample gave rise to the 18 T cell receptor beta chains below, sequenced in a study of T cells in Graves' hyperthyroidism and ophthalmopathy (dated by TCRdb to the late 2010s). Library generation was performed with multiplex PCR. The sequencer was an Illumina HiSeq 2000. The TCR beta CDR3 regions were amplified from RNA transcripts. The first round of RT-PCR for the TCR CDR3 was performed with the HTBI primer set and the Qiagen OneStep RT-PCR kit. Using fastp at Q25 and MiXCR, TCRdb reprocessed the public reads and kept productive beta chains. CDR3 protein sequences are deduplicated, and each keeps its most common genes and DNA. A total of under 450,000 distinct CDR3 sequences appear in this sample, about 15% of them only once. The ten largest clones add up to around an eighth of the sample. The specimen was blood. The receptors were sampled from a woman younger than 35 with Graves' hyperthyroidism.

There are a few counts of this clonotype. The CDR3 bases are TGCAGTGCTAGAGATCCGTTCCACAAACTTGATACGCAGTATTTT. Protein product: CSARDPFHKLDTQYF. This chain links TRBV20-1 with TRBJ2-3; D is ambiguous. The CDR3 runs 15 residues. Germline assignment: CDR1 DFQATT and CDR2 SNEGSKA (reference sequence). Trimming took off 0 bases at V and 6 bases at J, with 16 bases between the two ends.

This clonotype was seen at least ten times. The CDR3 protein is CASTLPGSPVQPQHF. The CDR3 DNA is TGTGCCAGCACTCTCCCCGGGTCCCCGGTTCAGCCCCAGCATTTT. The rearrangement links TRBV28 to TRBJ1-5; no clear D gene. The V end was cut by 7 bases, the J end by 6 bases, with 19 bases between. This CDR3 has 15 residues. The germline gives CDR1 MDHEN, CDR2 SYDVKM.

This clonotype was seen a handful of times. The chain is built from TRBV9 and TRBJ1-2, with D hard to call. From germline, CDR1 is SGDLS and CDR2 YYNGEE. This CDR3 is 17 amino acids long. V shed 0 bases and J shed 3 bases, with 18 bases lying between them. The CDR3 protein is CASSVGFVGVIDYGYTF. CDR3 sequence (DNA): TGTGCCAGCAGCGTAGGATTTGTCGGGGTTATCGACTATGGCTACACCTTC.

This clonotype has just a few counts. In DNA, the CDR3 is TGTGCCAGCAGCTTAAGTTTTTCGGGGGATGAGCAGTTCTTC. Residues: CASSLSFSGDEQFF. The chain employs TRBV7-2 and TRBJ2-1; D might be TRBD2 (6 bases). The CDR3 is made up of 14 amino acids. V gave up 2 bases and J gave up 8 bases, with 13 bases separating them. The germline gives CDR1 SGHTA, CDR2 FQGNSA.

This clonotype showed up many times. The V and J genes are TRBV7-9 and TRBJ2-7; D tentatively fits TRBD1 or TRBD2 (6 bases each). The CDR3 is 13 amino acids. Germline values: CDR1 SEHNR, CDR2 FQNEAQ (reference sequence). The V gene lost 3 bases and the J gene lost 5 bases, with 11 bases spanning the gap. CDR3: CASSLRGVHEQYF. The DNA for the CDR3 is TGTGCCAGCAGCTTGAGGGGGGTCCACGAGCAGTACTTC.

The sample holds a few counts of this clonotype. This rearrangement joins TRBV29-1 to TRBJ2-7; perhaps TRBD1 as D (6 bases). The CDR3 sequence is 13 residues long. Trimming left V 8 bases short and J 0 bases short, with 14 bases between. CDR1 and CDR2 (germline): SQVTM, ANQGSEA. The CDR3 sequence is CSIETGYSYEQYF. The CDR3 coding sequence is TGCAGCATAGAGACAGGCTACTCCTACGAGCAGTACTTC.

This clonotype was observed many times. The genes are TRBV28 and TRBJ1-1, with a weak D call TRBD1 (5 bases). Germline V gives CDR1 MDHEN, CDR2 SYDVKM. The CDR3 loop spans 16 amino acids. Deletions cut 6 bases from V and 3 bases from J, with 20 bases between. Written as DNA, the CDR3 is TGTGCCAGCAGCACCCCCTCGACAGATTGGGACACTGAAGCTTTCTTT. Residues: CASSTPSTDWDTEAFF.

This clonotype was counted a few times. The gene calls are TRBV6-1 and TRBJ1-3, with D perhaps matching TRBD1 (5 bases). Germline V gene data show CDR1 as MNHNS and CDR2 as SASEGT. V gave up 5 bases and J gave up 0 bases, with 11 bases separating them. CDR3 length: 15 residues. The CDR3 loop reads CASSPGRFSGNTIYF. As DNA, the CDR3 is TGTGCCAGCAGTCCGGGACGGTTCTCTGGAAACACCATATATTTT.

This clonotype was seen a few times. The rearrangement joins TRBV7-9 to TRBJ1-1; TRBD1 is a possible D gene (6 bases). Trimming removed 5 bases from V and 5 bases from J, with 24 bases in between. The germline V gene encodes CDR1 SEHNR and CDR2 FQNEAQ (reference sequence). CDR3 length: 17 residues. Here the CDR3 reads CASSLRGGELQKTEAFF. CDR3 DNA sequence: TGTGCCAGCAGCCTTAGGGGGGGGGAGTTGCAGAAGACTGAAGCTTTCTTT.

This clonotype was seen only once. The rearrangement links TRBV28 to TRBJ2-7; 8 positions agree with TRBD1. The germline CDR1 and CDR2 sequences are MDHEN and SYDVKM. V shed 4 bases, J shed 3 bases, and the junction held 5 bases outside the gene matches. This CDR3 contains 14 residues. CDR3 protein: CASSSPGQDYEQYF. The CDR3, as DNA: TGTGCCAGCAGTTCGCCGGGACAGGACTACGAGCAGTACTTC.

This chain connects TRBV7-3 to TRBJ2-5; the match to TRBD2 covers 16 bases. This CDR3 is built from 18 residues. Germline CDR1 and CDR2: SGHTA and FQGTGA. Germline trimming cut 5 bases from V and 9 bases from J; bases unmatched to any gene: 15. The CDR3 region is CASSPTGTSGGGGGAQYF. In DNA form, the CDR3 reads TGTGCCAGCAGCCCCACCGGGACTAGCGGGGGGGGGGGGGGGGCCCAGTACTTC.

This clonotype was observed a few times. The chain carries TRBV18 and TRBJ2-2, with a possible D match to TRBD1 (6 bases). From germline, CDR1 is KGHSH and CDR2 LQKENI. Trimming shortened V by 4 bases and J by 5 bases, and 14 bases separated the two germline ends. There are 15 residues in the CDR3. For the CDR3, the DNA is TGTGCCAGCTCACTCAAGACAGGCGGGACCGGGGAGCTGTTTTTT. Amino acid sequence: CASSLKTGGTGELFF.

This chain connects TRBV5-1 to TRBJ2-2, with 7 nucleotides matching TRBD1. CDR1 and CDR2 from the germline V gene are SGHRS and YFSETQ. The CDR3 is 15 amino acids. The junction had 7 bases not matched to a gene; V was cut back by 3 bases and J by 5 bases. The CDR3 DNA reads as TGCGCCAGCAGCTGGGGGACAGTCCCGACCGGGGAGCTGTTTTTT. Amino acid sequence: CASSWGTVPTGELFF.

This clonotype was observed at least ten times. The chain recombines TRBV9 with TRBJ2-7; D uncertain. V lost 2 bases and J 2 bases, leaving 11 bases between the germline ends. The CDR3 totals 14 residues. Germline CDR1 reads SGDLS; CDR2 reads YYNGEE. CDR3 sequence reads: CASSVDHAAYEQYF. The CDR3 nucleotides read TGTGCCAGCAGCGTGGACCACGCCGCCTACGAGCAGTACTTC.

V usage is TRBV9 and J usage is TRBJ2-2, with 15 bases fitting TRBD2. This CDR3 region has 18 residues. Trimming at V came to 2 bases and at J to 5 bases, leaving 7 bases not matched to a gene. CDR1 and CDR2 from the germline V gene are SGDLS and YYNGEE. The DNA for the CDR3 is TGTGCCAGCAGCGTCCGTGGGACTAGCGGGGGGATTACCGGGGAGCTGTTTTTT. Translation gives CASSVRGTSGGITGELFF.

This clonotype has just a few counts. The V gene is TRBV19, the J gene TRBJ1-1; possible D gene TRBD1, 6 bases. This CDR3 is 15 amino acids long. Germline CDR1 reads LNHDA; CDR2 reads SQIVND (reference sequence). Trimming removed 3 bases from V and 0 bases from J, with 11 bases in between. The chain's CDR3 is CASSMGGLMNTEAFF. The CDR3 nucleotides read TGTGCCAGTAGTATGGGGGGGCTTATGAACACTGAAGCTTTCTTT.

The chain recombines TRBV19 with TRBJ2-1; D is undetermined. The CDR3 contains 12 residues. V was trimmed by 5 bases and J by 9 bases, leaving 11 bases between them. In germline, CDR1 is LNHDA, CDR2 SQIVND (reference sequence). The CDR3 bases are TGTGCCAGTAGTCCCTTGAATGGTGAGCAGTTCTTC. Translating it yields CASSPLNGEQFF.

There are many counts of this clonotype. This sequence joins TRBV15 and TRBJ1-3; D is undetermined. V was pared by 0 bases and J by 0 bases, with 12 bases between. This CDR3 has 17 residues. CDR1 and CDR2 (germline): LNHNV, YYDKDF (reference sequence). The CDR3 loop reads CATSREPGGPSGNTIYF. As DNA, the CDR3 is TGTGCCACCAGCAGAGAACCCGGAGGACCCTCTGGAAACACCATATATTTT.